The 5 T cell receptor beta chains presented below share a single source sample, sequenced in a study of shared clonotypes between healthy human individuals. Clones were sequenced by immunoSEQ multiplex PCR, and TCRdb holds only the in-frame ones, with some missing. The sample shows 2 million to 2.5 million clones, approximately 96% of them seen only once. The sample taken for sequencing was naive CD4+ T cells sorted from blood. Subset noted: CD45RA+ positively selected. These receptors all come from a man in his late teens or twenties in good health.

This chain links TRBV11-2 with TRBJ2-7; D might be TRBD1 or TRBD2, each matching 5 bases. Deletions cut 4 bases from V and 3 bases from J, with 19 bases between. The length of the CDR3 is 16 residues. Per the germline V gene, CDR1 is SGHAT and CDR2 is FQNNGV. The CDR3 reads CASSSRPGQGSYEQYF. CDR3 bases: TGTGCCAGCAGCTCCCGACCGGGGCAAGGGAGCTACGAGCAGTACTTC.

V is TRBV10-1 and J is TRBJ2-3, with TRBD2 identical over 9 bases. The V and J ends lost 2 bases and 5 bases, in that order; junction bases with no gene match: 8. The CDR3 extends over 16 amino acids. Germline CDR1 reads WNHNN; CDR2 reads SYGVQD (reference sequence). The CDR3 nucleotides are TGCGCCAGCAGTGAGGCTCGCGGGGGGGCCCGAGATACGCAGTATTTT. Encoded protein: CASSEARGGARDTQYF.

This rearrangement joins TRBV18 to TRBJ1-4; D is perhaps TRBD1 (5 bases). The CDR3 has 15 residues. Germline lookup yields CDR1 KGHSH and CDR2 LQKENI. The V end lost 4 bases, the J end lost 0 bases, and 9 bases lay between the germline ends. CDR3 bases: TGTGCCAGCTCACAGACAGTTGCAACTAATGAAAAACTGTTTTTT. Translated, it gives CASSQTVATNEKLFF.

V gene TRBV6-1 combines with J gene TRBJ1-6; possibly TRBD1 for D (5 bases). V gave up 6 bases and J gave up 7 bases, with 10 bases separating them. The CDR3 contains 13 residues. Germline V CDR1 and CDR2: MNHNS, SASEGT. The chain's CDR3 is CASRDNLNSPLHF. The CDR3 region has the DNA TGTGCCAGCAGGGACAATCTAAATTCACCCCTCCACTTT.

V is TRBV7-2 and J is TRBJ2-3; 12 nucleotides agree with TRBD2. The V and J ends lost 0 bases and 5 bases, in that order; junction bases with no gene match: 6. CDR1 is SGHTA and CDR2 is FQGNSA in the germline V gene. The CDR3 totals 17 residues. The CDR3 loop reads CASSLAKLAGGIDTQYF. The DNA for the CDR3 is TGTGCCAGCAGCTTAGCGAAGCTAGCGGGAGGGATAGATACGCAGTATTTT. The entire variable domain, with the rest obtained from reference TRBV7-2 and TRBJ2-3, is as follows: GAGVSQSPSNKVTEKGKDVELRCDPISGHTALYWYRQSLGQGLEFLIYFQGNSAPDKSGLPSDRFSAERTGGSVSTLTIQRTQQEDSAVYLCASSLAKLAGGIDTQYFGPGTRLTVL.